These T cell receptor beta chains were read from a single sample in a study of early T cells in non-severe SARS-CoV-2 infection. MiXCR, run by TCRdb on the 5' RACE reads, gives a single entry per CDR3 protein. The data show about 23,000 distinct CDR3 sequences, with around 5.2% seen just once and around 10% held by the top ten. Sequenced material: whole blood. The receptors shown here come from an adult who was a healthcare worker with PCR-confirmed SARS-CoV-2 infection or an uninfected control (not recorded which). The CDR3 runs from the conserved cysteine through the conserved F or W. D genes are given only for firm matches. For some rows the clone size is stated as once, few or many, or as a class when expanded; others skip it.

CDR3 DNA,CDR3 protein,J gene,V gene,clone size,D gene
TGTGCCAGCACTCCCCGGGGCGGACTAGCGGGGAACACCGGGGAGCTGTTTTTT,CASTPRGGLAGNTGELFF,TRBJ2-2,TRBV6-2/TRBV6-3,few,TRBD2
TGTGCCAGCAGTGCCGGGGGGACTATGAACACTGAAGCTTTCTTT,CASSAGGTMNTEAFF,TRBJ1-1,TRBV12-3/TRBV12-4,few,.
TGTGCCACCAGCAGGCCACTAGCGGGTACCAATGAGCAGTTCTTC,CATSRPLAGTNEQFF,TRBJ2-1,TRBV15,.,TRBD2
TGCAGTGCTAGTAAGGGACAGAACAATGAGCAGTTCTTC,CSASKGQNNEQFF,TRBJ2-1,TRBV20-1,few,TRBD1
TGTGCCAGCAGCTTGGGACTAGCGGGAAGCACAGATACGCAGTATTTT,CASSLGLAGSTDTQYF,TRBJ2-3,TRBV11-3,many,TRBD2
TGTGCCACCAGCAGGGACCGGGACAGGGGTTTTGGCAATCAGCCCCAGCATTTT,CATSRDRDRGFGNQPQHF,TRBJ1-5,TRBV15,many,TRBD1
TGTGCCAGCAGCTTAGCGGGCGGGAGCATCTACAATGAGCAGTTCTTC,CASSLAGGSIYNEQFF,TRBJ2-1,TRBV7-2,many,TRBD2
TGCAGTGCTAGAGATCTGGGACTAGCGGGAGGTGCCTACGAGCAGTACTTC,CSARDLGLAGGAYEQYF,TRBJ2-7,TRBV20-1,many,TRBD2
TGTGCCAGCAGTTTCCGGCTTTCTGGGGCCAACGTCCTGACTTTC,CASSFRLSGANVLTF,TRBJ2-6,TRBV12-3/TRBV12-4,many,.
TGTGCCAGCAGCATGGCGGTTTACCAAGAGACCCAGTACTTC,CASSMAVYQETQYF,TRBJ2-5,TRBV7-2,many,.
TGCGCCAGCAGCCAAGATCTATGGGCAGGGGATTCCTACAATGAGCAGTTCTTC,CASSQDLWAGDSYNEQFF,TRBJ2-1,TRBV4-1,.,.
TGCGCCAGCAGCCAAGACAGGGGGCACTACAATGAGCAGTTCTTC,CASSQDRGHYNEQFF,TRBJ2-1,TRBV4-1,many,TRBD1
TGTGCCAGCAGCCCCACCAGACTTGGTGCGCAGTATTTT,CASSPTRLGAQYF,TRBJ2-3,TRBV7-3,many,.
TGTGCCAGCAGATCGTCAGGGGCAGGGCTACACAATGAGCAGTTCTTC,CASRSSGAGLHNEQFF,TRBJ2-1,TRBV6-2/TRBV6-3,many,.
TGTGCCACCGGGGGACAGGGCCTTCCTGGGGCCCAAGAGACCCAGTACTTC,CATGGQGLPGAQETQYF,TRBJ2-5,TRBV24-1,many,TRBD1
TGTGCCAGCAGTACCTGGGGACAGGGTAACACCGGGGAGCTGTTTTTT,CASSTWGQGNTGELFF,TRBJ2-2,TRBV28,many,TRBD1
TGCAGCGTTGAATTTGGTTACCAAGAGACCCAGTACTTC,CSVEFGYQETQYF,TRBJ2-5,TRBV29-1,many,.
TGTGCCAGCAGCCCCTCAGCGTCAGGGACACAAGAGACCCAGTACTTC,CASSPSASGTQETQYF,TRBJ2-5,TRBV3-1,many,.
TGTGCCAGCAGCCCTCCGGGGGCTGGGGCCAACGTCCTGACTTTC,CASSPPGAGANVLTF,TRBJ2-6,TRBV7-2,few,.
TGTGCCAGTAGTTACAACTCTGGAAACACCATATATTTT,CASSYNSGNTIYF,TRBJ1-3,TRBV19,many,.
TGTGCCAGCAGTCCTAGTCCCAGGATGAACACTGAAGCTTTCTTT,CASSPSPRMNTEAFF,TRBJ1-1,TRBV7-8,many,.
TGCAGCGGGTGGGGACAATCCGGAGCTTTCTTT,CSGWGQSGAFF,TRBJ1-1,TRBV29-1,many,.
TGTGCCAGCAGCCCAGGGACAGTTCGTCGCACAGATACGCAGTATTTT,CASSPGTVRRTDTQYF,TRBJ2-3,TRBV14,.,TRBD1
TGTGCCAGCAGTCGACTAGCGACCACCACAGATACGCAGTATTTT,CASSRLATTTDTQYF,TRBJ2-3,TRBV6-1,few,TRBD2
TGTGCCAGTCGGGACTCCCGCAACGAGCAGTACTTC,CASRDSRNEQYF,TRBJ2-7,TRBV28,.,.
TGCAGTGCTAGGGGACTAGTCCTAGATCCTAATGAGCAGTTCTTC,CSARGLVLDPNEQFF,TRBJ2-1,TRBV20-1,many,TRBD2
TGTGCCAGCAGCCCCGGCCGACCCCGGGCAGATACGCAGTATTTT,CASSPGRPRADTQYF,TRBJ2-3,TRBV5-6,many,.
TGTGCCAGCAGTTTAATACTAGCGGGGTACAATGAGCAGTTCTTC,CASSLILAGYNEQFF,TRBJ2-1,TRBV27,.,TRBD2
TGCAGTGCTGATACTACGACTAGCGGGAAAGATGAGCAGTTCTTC,CSADTTTSGKDEQFF,TRBJ2-1,TRBV20-1,few,TRBD2
TGTGCCAGCAGGTTAAGAACGAATTCACCCCTCCACTTT,CASRLRTNSPLHF,TRBJ1-6,TRBV5-6,few,.